These 3 T cell receptor beta chains came from one sample sequenced in a study of regulatory T cells in long-lasting Graves disease. Noted time point: newly diagnosed GD, antithyroid drugs for less than 3 months. PBMCs were the source of the RNA used for TCR sequencing. Combining iRepertoire HTBI primers with Arm-PCR of CDR3 regions, the authors built TCR beta libraries. TCRdb reanalysed the multiplex PCR reads using MiXCR and keeps one entry per CDR3 protein. The sample lists about 530,000 distinct CDR3 sequences, roughly 15% occurring once. The sample also formed part of further work on T cells in Graves' hyperthyroidism and ophthalmopathy.

Sequenced here: peripheral blood mononuclear cells (PBMCs), sampled at new diagnosis, from a patient treated with antithyroid drugs. The receptor set was obtained from a woman aged 35-65 years with Graves disease.

This clonotype occurred a few times. The V call is TRBV11-2, the J call TRBJ2-3; 7 bases agree with TRBD2. The germline V gene encodes CDR1 SGHAT and CDR2 FQNNGV. V shed 5 bases and J 1 base; nucleotides not matched to a gene: 3. This CDR3 is built from 14 residues. The CDR3 DNA reads TGTGCCAGCAGCCAGGCGGGGGGCACAGATACGCAGTATTTT. This gives the protein CASSQAGGTDTQYF.

This clonotype was recorded many times. The V and J genes are TRBV18 and TRBJ2-7; D possibly matches TRBD1 or TRBD2 (5 bases each). The V gene lost 6 bases and the J gene lost 9 bases, with 18 bases spanning the gap. Germline lookup yields CDR1 KGHSH and CDR2 LQKENI. There are 13 residues in the CDR3. The CDR3 nucleotides are TGTGCCAGCTCCCTCGGGGCGGGCGCGGGGCAGTACTTC. Translating gives CASSLGAGAGQYF.

V and J are TRBV7-2 and TRBJ2-7, with D possibly being TRBD2 (5 bases). Per the germline V gene, CDR1 is SGHTA and CDR2 is FQGNSA. V lost 1 base to trimming and J lost 0 bases, with 10 bases between them. The CDR3 covers 15 residues. CDR3 region: CASSLGGISSYEQYF. The CDR3 DNA reads as TGTGCCAGCAGCTTAGGAGGGATTAGCTCCTACGAGCAGTACTTC.